This T cell receptor beta chain was obtained from a study of blood T cell repertoires in COVID-19. Germline V gives CDR1 MNHEY, CDR2 SVGAGI. Trimming left V 0 bases short and J 7 bases short, with 10 bases between. The CDR3 is 15 amino acids. Produced via immunoSEQ multiplex PCR; TCRdb's table is partial and in-frame only. The table has around 150,000 clones, roughly 80% seen once. The receptor comes from a woman aged 80 or older with acute or convalescent COVID-19. The chain is built from TRBV6-5 and TRBJ1-6; D gene ambiguous. Sequenced: peripheral blood. CDR3 sequence reads: CASSYSRSWNSPLHF. As DNA, the CDR3 is TGTGCCAGCAGTTACTCGAGGAGCTGGAATTCACCCCTCCACTTT.